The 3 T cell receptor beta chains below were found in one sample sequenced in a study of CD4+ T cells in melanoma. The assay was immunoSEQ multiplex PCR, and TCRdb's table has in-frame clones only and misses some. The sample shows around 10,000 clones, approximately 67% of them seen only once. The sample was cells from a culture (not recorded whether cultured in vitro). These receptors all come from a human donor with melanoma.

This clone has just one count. The CDR3 DNA reads as TGTGCCAGCAGCCTCAACAGGGTAGGGGTAGAAGGCTACACCTTC. This encodes CASSLNRVGVEGYTF. The chain carries TRBV4-2 and TRBJ1-2; D possibly corresponds to TRBD1 (6 bases). The CDR3 is 15 amino acids. Trimming took 4 bases from V and 8 from J, leaving 20 bases between them. Germline-derived CDR1 and CDR2 are LGHNA and YNFKEQ.

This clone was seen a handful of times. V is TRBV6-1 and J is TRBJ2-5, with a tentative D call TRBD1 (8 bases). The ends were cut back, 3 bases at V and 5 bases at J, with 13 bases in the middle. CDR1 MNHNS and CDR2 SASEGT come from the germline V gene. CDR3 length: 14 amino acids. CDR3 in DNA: TGTGCCAGCAGTGACTTACAGGGGGGGGAGACCCAGTACTTC. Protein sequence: CASSDLQGGETQYF.

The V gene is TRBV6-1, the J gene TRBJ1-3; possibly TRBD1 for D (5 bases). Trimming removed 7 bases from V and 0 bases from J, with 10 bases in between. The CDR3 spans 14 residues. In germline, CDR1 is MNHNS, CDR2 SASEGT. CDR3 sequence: CASTSGGSGNTIYF. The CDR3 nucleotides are TGTGCCAGCACCTCTGGGGGCTCTGGAAACACCATATATTTT.